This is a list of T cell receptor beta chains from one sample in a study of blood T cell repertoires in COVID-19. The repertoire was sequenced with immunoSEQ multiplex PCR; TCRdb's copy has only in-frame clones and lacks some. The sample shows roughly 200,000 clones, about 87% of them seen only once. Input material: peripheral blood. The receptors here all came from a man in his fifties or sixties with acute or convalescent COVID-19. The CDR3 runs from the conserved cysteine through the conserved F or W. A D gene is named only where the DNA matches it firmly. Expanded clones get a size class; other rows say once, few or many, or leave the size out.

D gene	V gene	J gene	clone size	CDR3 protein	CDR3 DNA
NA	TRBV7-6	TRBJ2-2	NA	CASSSELDGELFF	TGTGCCAGCAGCTCGGAGCTAGACGGGGAGCTGTTTTTT
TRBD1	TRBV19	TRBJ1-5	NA	CASSMRDSSNQPQHF	TGTGCCAGTAGTATGAGGGACAGTAGCAATCAGCCCCAGCATTTT
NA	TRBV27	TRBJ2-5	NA	CASSSPPTGQETQYF	TGTGCCAGCAGCTCACCCCCCACAGGCCAAGAGACCCAGTACTTC
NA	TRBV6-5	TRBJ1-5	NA	CASTPSPGSNQPQHF	TGTGCCAGCACCCCCTCTCCCGGGAGCAATCAGCCCCAGCATTTT
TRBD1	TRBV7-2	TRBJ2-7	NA	CASSYGGTGDYYEQYF	TGTGCCAGCAGCTATGGGGGGACAGGGGATTACTACGAGCAGTACTTC
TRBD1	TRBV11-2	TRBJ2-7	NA	CASSPRVGTAYEQYF	TGTGCCAGCAGCCCTAGGGTTGGGACAGCCTACGAGCAGTACTTC
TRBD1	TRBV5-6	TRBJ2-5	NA	CASSSSFPRDRVETQYF	TGTGCCAGCAGCTCCTCTTTTCCAAGGGACAGGGTGGAGACCCAGTACTTC
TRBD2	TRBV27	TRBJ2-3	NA	CASSLSRLAGSSTDTQYF	TGTGCCAGCAGTTTATCGAGACTAGCGGGTTCTAGCACAGATACGCAGTATTTT
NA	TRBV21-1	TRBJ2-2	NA	CASSKHRENTGELFF	TGTGCCAGCAGCAAGCACAGGGAGAACACCGGGGAGCTGTTTTTT
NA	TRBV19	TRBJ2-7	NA	CASSFSAVPGGSDEQYF	TGTGCCAGTAGCTTCAGCGCTGTCCCAGGAGGATCGGACGAGCAGTACTTC
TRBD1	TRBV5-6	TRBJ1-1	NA	CASSWGTGVTEAFF	TGTGCCAGCAGCTGGGGGACAGGGGTCACTGAAGCTTTCTTT
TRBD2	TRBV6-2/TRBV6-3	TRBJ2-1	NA	CASSYSLSGGYNEQFF	TGTGCCAGCAGTTACTCCCTTAGCGGGGGTTACAATGAGCAGTTCTTC
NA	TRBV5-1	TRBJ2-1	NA	CASSLGASNNEQFF	TGCGCCAGCAGCTTGGGGGCGTCAAACAATGAGCAGTTCTTC
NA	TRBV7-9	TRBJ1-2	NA	CASSLPDSRANYGYTF	TGTGCCAGCAGCTTACCGGATTCTAGAGCTAACTATGGCTACACCTTC
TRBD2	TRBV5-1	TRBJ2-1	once	CASRTVAGGSYNEQFF	TGCGCCAGCAGGACCGTAGCGGGGGGCTCCTACAATGAGCAGTTCTTC
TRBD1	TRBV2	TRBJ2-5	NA	CASSPTGSKETQYF	TGTGCCAGCAGCCCGACAGGGAGCAAAGAGACCCAGTACTTC
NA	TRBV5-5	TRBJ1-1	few	CASLRNTEAFF	TGTGCCAGCCTGAGGAACACTGAAGCTTTCTTT
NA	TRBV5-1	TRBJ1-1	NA	CASSFRTEPNTEAFF	TGCGCCAGCAGCTTTAGGACAGAGCCGAACACTGAAGCTTTCTTT
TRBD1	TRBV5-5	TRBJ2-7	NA	CASSPWTGSSYEQYF	TGTGCCAGCAGCCCGTGGACAGGGAGCTCCTACGAGCAGTACTTC
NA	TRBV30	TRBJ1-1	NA	CAWSVRAGVMNTEAFF	TGTGCCTGGAGTGTACGGGCAGGGGTTATGAACACTGAAGCTTTCTTT
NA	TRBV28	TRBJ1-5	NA	CASTTRPQGGNQPQHF	TGTGCCAGCACTACAAGGCCCCAGGGCGGCAATCAGCCCCAGCATTTT
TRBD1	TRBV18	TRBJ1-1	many	CASSPAQGATEAFF	TGTGCCAGCTCACCAGCACAGGGGGCCACTGAAGCTTTCTTT